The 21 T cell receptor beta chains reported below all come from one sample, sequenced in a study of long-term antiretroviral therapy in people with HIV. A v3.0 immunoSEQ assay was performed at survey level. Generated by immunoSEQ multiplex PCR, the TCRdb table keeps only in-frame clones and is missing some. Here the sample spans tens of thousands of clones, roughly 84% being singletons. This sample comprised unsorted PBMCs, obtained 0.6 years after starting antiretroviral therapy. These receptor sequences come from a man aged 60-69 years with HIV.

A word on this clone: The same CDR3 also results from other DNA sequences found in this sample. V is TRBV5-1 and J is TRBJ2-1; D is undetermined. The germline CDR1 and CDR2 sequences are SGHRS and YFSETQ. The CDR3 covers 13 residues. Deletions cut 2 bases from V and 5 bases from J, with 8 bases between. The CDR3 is CASSLEPNNEQFF. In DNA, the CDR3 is TGCGCCAGCAGCTTAGAACCAAACAATGAGCAGTTCTTC.

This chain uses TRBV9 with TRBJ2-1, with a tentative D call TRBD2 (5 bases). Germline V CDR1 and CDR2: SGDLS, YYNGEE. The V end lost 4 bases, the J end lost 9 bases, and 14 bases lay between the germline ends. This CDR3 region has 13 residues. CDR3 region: CASSPTIYGEQFF. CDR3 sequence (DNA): TGTGCCAGCAGCCCGACTATATATGGTGAGCAGTTCTTC.

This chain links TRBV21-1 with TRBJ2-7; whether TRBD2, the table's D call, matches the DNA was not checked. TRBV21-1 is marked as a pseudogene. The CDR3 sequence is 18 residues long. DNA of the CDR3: TGTGCCAGCAGCCAGACTCCGCTAGCGGGAGGCCCAACCTACGAGCAGTACTTC. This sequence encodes CASSQTPLAGGPTYEQYF.

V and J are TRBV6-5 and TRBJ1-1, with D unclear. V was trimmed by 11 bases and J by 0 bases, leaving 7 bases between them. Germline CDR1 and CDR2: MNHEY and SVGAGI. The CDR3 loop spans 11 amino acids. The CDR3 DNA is TGTGCCTCATGGATGAACACTGAAGCTTTCTTT. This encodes CASWMNTEAFF.

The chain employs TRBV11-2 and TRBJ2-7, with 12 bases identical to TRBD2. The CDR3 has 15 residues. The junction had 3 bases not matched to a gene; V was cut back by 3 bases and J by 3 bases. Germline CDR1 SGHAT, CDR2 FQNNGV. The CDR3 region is CASSLGLAGRYEQYF. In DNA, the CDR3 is TGTGCCAGCAGCTTGGGACTAGCGGGCCGCTACGAGCAGTACTTC. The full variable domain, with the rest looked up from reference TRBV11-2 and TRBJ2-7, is EAGVAQSPRYKIIEKRQSVAFWCNPISGHATLYWYQQILGQGPKLLIQFQNNGVVDDSQLPKDRFSAERLKGVDSTLKIQPAKLEDSAVYLCASSLGLAGRYEQYFGPGTRLTVT.

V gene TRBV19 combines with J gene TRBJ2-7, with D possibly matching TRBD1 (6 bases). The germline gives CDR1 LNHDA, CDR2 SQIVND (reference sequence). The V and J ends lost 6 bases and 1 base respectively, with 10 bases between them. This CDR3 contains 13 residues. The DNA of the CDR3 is TGTGCCAGTAGAAACAGGGAGTCCTACGAGCAGTACTTC. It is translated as CASRNRESYEQYF.

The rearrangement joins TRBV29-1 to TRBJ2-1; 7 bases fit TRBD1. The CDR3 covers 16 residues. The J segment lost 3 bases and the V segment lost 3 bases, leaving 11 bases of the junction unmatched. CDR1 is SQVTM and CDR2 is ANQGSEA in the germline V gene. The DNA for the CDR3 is TGCAGCGTTGATGTCGTGACAGGGAGACTCTACAATGAGCAGTTCTTC. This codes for CSVDVVTGRLYNEQFF.

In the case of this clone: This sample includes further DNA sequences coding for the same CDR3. CDR3 region: CASSLGPSQGDTGEAFF. In DNA, the CDR3 is TGCGCCAGCAGCTTGGGGCCATCTCAGGGGGATACCGGTGAAGCTTTCTTT. The J gene is TRBJ1-1, the V gene TRBV5-1; 7 bases agree with TRBD1. The V and J ends lost 0 bases and 7 bases, in that order; junction bases with no gene match: 15. The CDR3 length is 17 residues. Germline assignment: CDR1 SGHRS and CDR2 YFSETQ.

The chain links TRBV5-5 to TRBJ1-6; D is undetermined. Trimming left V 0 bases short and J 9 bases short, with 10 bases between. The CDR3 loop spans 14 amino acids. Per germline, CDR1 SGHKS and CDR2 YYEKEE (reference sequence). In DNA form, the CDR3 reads TGTGCCAGCAGCTTGGCACCCAAGGGTTCACCCCTCCACTTT. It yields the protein CASSLAPKGSPLHF. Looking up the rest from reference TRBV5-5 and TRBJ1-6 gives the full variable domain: DAGVTQSPTHLIKTRGQQVTLRCSPISGHKSVSWYQQVLGQGPQFIFQYYEKEERGRGNFPDRFSARQFPNYSSELNVNALLLGDSALYLCASSLAPKGSPLHFGNGTRLTVT.

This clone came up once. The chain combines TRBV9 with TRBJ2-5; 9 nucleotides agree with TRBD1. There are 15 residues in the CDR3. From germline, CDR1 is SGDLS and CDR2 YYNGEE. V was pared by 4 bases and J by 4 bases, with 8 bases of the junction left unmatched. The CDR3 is CASSTQQGAGETQYF. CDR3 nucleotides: TGTGCCAGCAGCACCCAACAGGGGGCGGGAGAGACCCAGTACTTC.

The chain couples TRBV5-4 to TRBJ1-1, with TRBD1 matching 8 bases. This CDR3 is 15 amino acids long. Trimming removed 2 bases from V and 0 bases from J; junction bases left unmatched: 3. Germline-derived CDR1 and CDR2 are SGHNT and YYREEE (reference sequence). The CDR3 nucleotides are TGTGCCAGCAGCTTCCCGGGACAGGTGAACACTGAAGCTTTCTTT. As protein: CASSFPGQVNTEAFF. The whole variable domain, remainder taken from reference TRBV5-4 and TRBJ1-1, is ETGVTQSPTHLIKTRGQQVTLRCSSQSGHNTVSWYQQALGQGPQFIFQYYREEENGRGNFPPRFSGLQFPNYSSELNVNALELDDSALYLCASSFPGQVNTEAFFGQGTRLTVV.

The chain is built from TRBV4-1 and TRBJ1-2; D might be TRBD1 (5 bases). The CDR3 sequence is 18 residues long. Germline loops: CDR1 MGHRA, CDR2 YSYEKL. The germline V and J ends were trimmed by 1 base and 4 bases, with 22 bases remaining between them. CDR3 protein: CASSQGSVGAAKPYGYTF. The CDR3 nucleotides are TGCGCCAGCAGCCAAGGGTCGGTCGGGGCAGCAAAACCCTATGGCTACACCTTC.

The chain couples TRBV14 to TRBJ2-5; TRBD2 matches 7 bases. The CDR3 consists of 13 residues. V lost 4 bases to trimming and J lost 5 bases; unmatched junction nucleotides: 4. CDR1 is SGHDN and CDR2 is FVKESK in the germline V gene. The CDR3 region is CASSLGLGETQYF. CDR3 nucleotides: TGTGCCAGCAGCCTTGGACTAGGGGAGACCCAGTACTTC.

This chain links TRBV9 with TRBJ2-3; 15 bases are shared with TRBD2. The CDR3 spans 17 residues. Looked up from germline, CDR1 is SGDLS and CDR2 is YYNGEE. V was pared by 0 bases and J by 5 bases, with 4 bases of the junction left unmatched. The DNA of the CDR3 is TGTGCCAGCAGCGTAGTCGGACTAGCGGGAGGGCGAGATACGCAGTATTTT. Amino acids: CASSVVGLAGGRDTQYF.

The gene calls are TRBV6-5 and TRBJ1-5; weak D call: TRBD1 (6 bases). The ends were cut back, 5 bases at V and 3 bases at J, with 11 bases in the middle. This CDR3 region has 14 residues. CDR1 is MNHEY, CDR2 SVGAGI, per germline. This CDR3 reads CASSLRDTNQPQHF. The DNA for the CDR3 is TGTGCCAGCAGTCTCCGGGACACCAATCAGCCCCAGCATTTT.

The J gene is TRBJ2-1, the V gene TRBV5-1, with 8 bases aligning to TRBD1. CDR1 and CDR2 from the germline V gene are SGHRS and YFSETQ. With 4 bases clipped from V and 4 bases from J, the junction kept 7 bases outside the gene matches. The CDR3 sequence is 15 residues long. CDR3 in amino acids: CASSVRDRSYNEQFF. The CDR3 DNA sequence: TGCGCCAGCAGCGTCCGGGACAGGTCATACAATGAGCAGTTCTTC.

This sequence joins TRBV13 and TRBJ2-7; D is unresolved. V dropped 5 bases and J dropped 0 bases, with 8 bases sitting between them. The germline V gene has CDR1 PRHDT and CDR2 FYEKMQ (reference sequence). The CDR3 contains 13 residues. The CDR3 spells CASSPRSSYEQYF. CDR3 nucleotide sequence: TGTGCCAGCAGCCCCAGGAGCTCCTACGAGCAGTACTTC.

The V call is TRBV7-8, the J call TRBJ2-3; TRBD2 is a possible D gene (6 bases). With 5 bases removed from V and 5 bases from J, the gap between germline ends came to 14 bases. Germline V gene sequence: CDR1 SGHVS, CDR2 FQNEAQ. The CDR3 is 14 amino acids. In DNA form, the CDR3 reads TGTGCCAGCAGCCCCCTGTTGGAGGGAGATACGCAGTATTTT. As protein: CASSPLLEGDTQYF.

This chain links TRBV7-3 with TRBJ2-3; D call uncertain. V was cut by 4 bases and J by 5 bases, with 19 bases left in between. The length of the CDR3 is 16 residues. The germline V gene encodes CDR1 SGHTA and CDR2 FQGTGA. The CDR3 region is CASSSEEISKIDTQYF. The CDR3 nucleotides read TGTGCCAGCAGCTCCGAGGAAATCAGTAAAATAGATACGCAGTATTTT.

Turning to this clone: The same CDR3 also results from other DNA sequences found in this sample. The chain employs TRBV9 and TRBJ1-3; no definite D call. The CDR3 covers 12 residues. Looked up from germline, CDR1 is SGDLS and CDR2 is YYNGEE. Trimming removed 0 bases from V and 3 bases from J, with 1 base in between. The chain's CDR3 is CASSVGGNTIYF. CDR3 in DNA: TGTGCCAGCAGCGTAGGTGGAAACACCATATATTTT.

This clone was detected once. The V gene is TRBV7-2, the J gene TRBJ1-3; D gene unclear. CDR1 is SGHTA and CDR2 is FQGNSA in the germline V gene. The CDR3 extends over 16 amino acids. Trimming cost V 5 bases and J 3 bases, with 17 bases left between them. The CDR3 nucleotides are TGTGCCAGCAGCCCACAAGGAAGGGCCGGTGGAAACACCATATATTTT. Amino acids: CASSPQGRAGGNTIYF.